The clone carrying this T cell receptor (beta chain) was detected a few times. The antigen is not known. The data belong to a study of blood T cells in healthy people across ages. Study overall: Per two T cells, template switching captured roughly one barcoded beta molecule.

Study-wide points: Across samples, TCR beta diversity tracked strongly with naive T cell percentage. TCR beta diversity, measured per million T cells, fell in a roughly linear way with age.

Primed by a sample-barcoded 5' primer and a J-beta primer mix, a second PCR proceeded for 7 to 11 cycles. TCRdb fed the 5' RACE reads into MiXCR, producing one record per CDR3 protein. The sample shows roughly 1,300,000 distinct CDR3 sequences, approximately 63% of them seen only once. Germline V gene data show CDR1 as SGHTA and CDR2 as FQGNSA. V was shortened by 2 bases and J by 4 bases, with 7 bases between the two germline ends. The CDR3 length is 13 residues. The receptor was derived from a man aged 18 to 30 in good health. The chain couples TRBV7-2 to TRBJ2-3, with D possibly TRBD2 on 6 matching bases. Sequences were obtained from blood. The CDR3 protein is CASSLRRADTQYF. DNA for the CDR3: TGTGCCAGCAGCTTAAGGAGGGCAGATACGCAGTATTTT.